What follows are 7 T cell receptor beta chains derived from one specimen sequenced in a study of blood T cell repertoires in COVID-19. TCRdb's table, derived via immunoSEQ multiplex PCR, lists solely in-frame clones and lacks some. This sample has hundreds of thousands of clones; approximately 91% occur once, and the top ten carry approximately 4.7%. Sequencing was performed on PBMCs or T cells enriched from blood (not recorded which). These receptors originate from a man aged 55 to 70 who had recovered from COVID-19.

V and J are TRBV12-5 and TRBJ2-3, with 10 positions matching TRBD2. V lost 2 bases and J lost 2; bases outside the gene matches: 4. The CDR3 runs 16 residues. Germline lookup yields CDR1 LGHNT and CDR2 FRNRAP. The CDR3 spells CASGLRLAGNTDTQYF. CDR3 bases: TGTGCTAGTGGTTTGAGACTAGCGGGCAACACAGATACGCAGTATTTT.

V usage is TRBV6-5 and J usage is TRBJ2-6, with a weak D call TRBD2 (5 bases). CDR3 length: 13 amino acids. Trimming left V 6 bases short and J 13 bases short, with 16 bases between. CDR1 is MNHEY and CDR2 is SVGAGI in the germline V gene. As DNA, the CDR3 is TGTGCCAGCAGCCGACAAGGCCGGAGGGTCCTGACTTTC. As protein: CASSRQGRRVLTF.

The chain combines TRBV7-3 with TRBJ2-3, with 9 positions matching TRBD2. Germline CDR1 and CDR2: SGHTA and FQGTGA. This CDR3 region has 17 residues. V lost 4 bases to trimming and J lost 4 bases; unmatched junction nucleotides: 12. The CDR3 loop reads CASSSSPTSGLSDTQYF. The CDR3 DNA is TGTGCCAGCAGCTCTTCTCCTACTAGCGGGCTTTCAGATACGCAGTATTTT.

The chain joins TRBV4-1 to TRBJ2-7, with 8 bases identical to TRBD1. J gave up 4 bases and V 2 bases, and 10 bases lay outside the gene matches. This CDR3 region has 16 residues. The germline gives CDR1 MGHRA, CDR2 YSYEKL. The CDR3 region is CASSQLSGGVRYEQYF. In nucleotides, the CDR3 is TGCGCCAGCAGCCAACTCTCAGGGGGCGTTCGGTACGAGCAGTACTTC.

Here the CDR3 reads CAWRERGARVNEQFF. DNA for the CDR3: TGTGCCTGGAGGGAACGGGGGGCAAGGGTCAATGAGCAGTTCTTC. The chain has TRBV30 and TRBJ2-1; tentatively, D is TRBD2 (7 bases). Trimming pared 3 bases from V and 6 bases from J, leaving 18 bases between. The CDR3 is 15 amino acids. CDR1 is GTSNPN, CDR2 SVGIG, per germline (reference sequence).

A single count supports this clone. The chain couples TRBV5-1 to TRBJ2-7; D might be TRBD2 (6 bases). Germline CDR1 reads SGHRS; CDR2 reads YFSETQ. This CDR3 is built from 13 residues. Between the trimmed V and J ends, which lost 4 bases and 3 bases, there was a span of 11 bases. The DNA of the CDR3 is TGCGCCAGCAGCGGGGGGTCAAGCTACGAGCAGTACTTC. This sequence encodes CASSGGSSYEQYF.

The V and J genes are TRBV24-1 and TRBJ1-2; a possible D gene is TRBD1 (5 bases). Germline V gene data show CDR1 as KGHDR and CDR2 as SFDVKD. V was trimmed by 5 bases and J by 1 base, leaving 19 bases between them. CDR3 size: 17 residues. Here the CDR3 reads CATSGDSSQGSNYGYTF. CDR3 DNA: TGTGCCACCAGTGGCGATTCCAGTCAGGGAAGTAACTATGGCTACACCTTC.